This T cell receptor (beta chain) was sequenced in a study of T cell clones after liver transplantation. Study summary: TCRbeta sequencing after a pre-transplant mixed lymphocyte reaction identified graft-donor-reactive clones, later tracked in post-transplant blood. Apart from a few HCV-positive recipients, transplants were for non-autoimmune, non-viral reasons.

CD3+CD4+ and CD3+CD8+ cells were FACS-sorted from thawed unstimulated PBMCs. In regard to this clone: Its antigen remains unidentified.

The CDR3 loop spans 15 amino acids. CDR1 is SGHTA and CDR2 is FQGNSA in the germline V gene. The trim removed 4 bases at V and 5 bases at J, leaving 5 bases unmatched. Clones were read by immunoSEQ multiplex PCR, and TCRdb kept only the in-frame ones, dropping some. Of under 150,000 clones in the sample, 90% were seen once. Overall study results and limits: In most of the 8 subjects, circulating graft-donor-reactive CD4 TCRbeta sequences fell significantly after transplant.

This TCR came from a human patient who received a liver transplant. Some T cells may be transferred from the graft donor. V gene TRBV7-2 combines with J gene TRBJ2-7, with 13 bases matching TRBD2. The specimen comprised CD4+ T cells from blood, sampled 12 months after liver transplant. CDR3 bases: TGTGCCAGCAGCTCGCGACTAGCGGGAGGCCACGAGCAGTACTTC. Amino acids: CASSSRLAGGHEQYF.